Included here is one T cell receptor (beta chain) sequence, with context. Each cell subset's genomic DNA was divided evenly among several immunoSEQ plates. The assay was immunoSEQ multiplex PCR, and TCRdb's table has in-frame clones only and misses some. The sample has 2 million to 2.5 million clones, about 92% seen once; the top ten hold about 0.39%. Germline trimming cut 3 bases from V and 4 bases from J; bases unmatched to any gene: 8. The CDR3 runs to 15 residues. The germline V gene encodes CDR1 GTSNPN and CDR2 SVGIG (reference sequence). These data come from a study of shared clonotypes between healthy human individuals.

The V call is TRBV30, the J call TRBJ1-5, with 8 bases lining up with TRBD1. This receptor was identified in a man aged 18 to 35 in good health. Some clones in this sample may be carry-over from other donors' samples. Sequenced input: naive CD4+ T cells from PBMCs. Noted subset: CD45RA+ positively selected. The CDR3 spells CAWRIAGGRNQPQHF. Written as DNA, the CDR3 is TGTGCCTGGAGGATAGCAGGGGGCAGGAATCAGCCCCAGCATTTT. Looking up the rest from reference TRBV30 and TRBJ1-5 gives the full variable domain: SQTIHQWPATLVQPVGSPLSLECTVEGTSNPNLYWYRQAAGRGLQLLFYSVGIGQISSEVPQNLSASRPQDRQFILSSKKLLLSDSGFYLCAWRIAGGRNQPQHFGDGTRLSIL.